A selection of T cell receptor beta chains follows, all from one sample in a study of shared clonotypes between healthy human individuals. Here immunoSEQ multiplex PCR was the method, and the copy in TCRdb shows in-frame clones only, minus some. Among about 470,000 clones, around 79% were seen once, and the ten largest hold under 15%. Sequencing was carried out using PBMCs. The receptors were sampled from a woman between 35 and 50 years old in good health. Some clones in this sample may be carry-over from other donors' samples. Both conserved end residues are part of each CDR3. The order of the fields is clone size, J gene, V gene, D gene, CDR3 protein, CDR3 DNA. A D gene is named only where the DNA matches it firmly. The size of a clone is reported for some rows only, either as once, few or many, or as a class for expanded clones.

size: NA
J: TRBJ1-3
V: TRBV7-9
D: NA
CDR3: CASSLTGRAGNTIYF
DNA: TGTGCCAGCAGCCTCACAGGGAGAGCAGGAAACACCATATATTTT

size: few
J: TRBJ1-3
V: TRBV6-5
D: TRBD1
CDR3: CASSYSTGVGGNTIYF
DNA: TGTGCCAGCAGTTACTCGACAGGGGTGGGTGGAAACACCATATATTTT

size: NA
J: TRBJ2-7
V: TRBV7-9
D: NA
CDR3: CASSLTYEQYF
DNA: TGTGCCAGCAGCCTAACCTACGAGCAGTACTTC

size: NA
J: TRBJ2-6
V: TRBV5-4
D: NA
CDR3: CASSLRSGANVLTF
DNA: TGTGCCAGCAGCCTTCGATCTGGGGCCAACGTCCTGACTTTC

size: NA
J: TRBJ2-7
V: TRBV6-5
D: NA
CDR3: CASSGRGAGNYEQYF
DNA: TGTGCCAGCAGTGGACGCGGGGCAGGGAACTACGAGCAGTACTTC

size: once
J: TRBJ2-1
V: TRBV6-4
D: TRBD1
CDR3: CASSDSIQGGNEQFF
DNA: TGTGCCAGCAGTGACTCGATACAGGGGGGAAATGAGCAGTTCTTC

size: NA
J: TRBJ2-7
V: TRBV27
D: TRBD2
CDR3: CASSRSGRGDYEQYF
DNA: TGTGCCAGCAGCAGAAGCGGGAGAGGGGACTACGAGCAGTACTTC

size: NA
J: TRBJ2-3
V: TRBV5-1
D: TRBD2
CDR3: CASSFLSSGSLTDTQYF
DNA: TGCGCCAGCAGCTTTCTTTCTAGCGGGTCCCTCACAGATACGCAGTATTTT

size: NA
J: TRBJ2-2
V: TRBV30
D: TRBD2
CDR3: CAWSVQLAGAGELFF
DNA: TGTGCCTGGAGTGTACAACTAGCGGGAGCCGGGGAGCTGTTTTTT

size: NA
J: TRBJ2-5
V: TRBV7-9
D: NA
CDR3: CASSLAEAARAQYF
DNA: TGTGCCAGCAGCTTAGCGGAGGCTGCCAGGGCCCAGTACTTC

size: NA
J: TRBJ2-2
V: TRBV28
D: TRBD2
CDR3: CASSPQGGGRAGELFF
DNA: TGTGCCAGCAGTCCCCAAGGTGGCGGGAGGGCCGGGGAGCTGTTTTTT

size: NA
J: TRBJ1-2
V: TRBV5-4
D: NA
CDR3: CASSLERVDPIYGYTF
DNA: TGTGCCAGCAGCTTGGAACGGGTCGACCCTATCTATGGCTACACCTTC

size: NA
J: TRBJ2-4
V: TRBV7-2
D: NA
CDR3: CASSGPSDIQYF
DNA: TGTGCCAGCAGCGGGCCTAGCGACATTCAGTACTTC

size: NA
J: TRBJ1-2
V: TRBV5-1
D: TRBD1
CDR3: CASRSGTGEDYTF
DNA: TGCGCCAGCAGATCCGGGACAGGGGAGGACTACACCTTC

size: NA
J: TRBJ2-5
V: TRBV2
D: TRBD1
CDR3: CASAAGTVETQYF
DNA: TGTGCCAGCGCGGCAGGGACAGTAGAGACCCAGTACTTC

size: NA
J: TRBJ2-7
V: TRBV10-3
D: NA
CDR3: CAISAGTPRREQYF
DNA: TGTGCCATCAGTGCCGGGACACCGAGGAGGGAGCAGTACTTC

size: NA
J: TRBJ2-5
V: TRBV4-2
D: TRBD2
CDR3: CASSPGGSSAGETQYF
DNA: TGTGCCAGCAGCCCCGGGGGGTCGAGCGCTGGGGAGACCCAGTACTTC

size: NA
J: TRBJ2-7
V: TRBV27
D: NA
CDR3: CASSLYGTTAYEQYF
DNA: TGTGCCAGCAGTTTATACGGGACCACAGCCTACGAGCAGTACTTC

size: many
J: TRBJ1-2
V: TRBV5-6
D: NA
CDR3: CASSPGQYARYTF
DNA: TGTGCCAGCAGCCCCGGACAGTATGCTCGCTACACCTTC

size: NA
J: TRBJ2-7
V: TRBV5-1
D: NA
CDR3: CASSTSASSYEQYF
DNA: TGCGCCAGCAGCACCTCAGCAAGCTCCTACGAGCAGTACTTC

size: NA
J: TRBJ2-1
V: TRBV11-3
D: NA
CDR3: CASSLGVRNSEQFF
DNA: TGTGCCAGCAGCTTAGGGGTACGTAACAGTGAGCAGTTCTTC

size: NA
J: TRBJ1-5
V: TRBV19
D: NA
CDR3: CASSFTRDQPQHF
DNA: TGTGCCAGTAGCTTCACTAGGGATCAGCCCCAGCATTTT

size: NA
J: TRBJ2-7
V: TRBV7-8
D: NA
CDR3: CASSLLLGVTYEQYF
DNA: TGTGCCAGCAGCTTATTGCTAGGGGTGACCTACGAGCAGTACTTC

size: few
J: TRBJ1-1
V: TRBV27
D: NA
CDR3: CASSLMGALNTEAFF
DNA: TGTGCCAGCAGTTTAATGGGGGCGTTGAACACTGAAGCTTTCTTT

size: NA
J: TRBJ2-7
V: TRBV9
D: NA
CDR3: CASSLGQRPSSYEQYF
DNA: TGTGCCAGCAGCCTAGGACAGCGTCCTAGCTCCTACGAGCAGTACTTC

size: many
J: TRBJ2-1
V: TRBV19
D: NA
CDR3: CASSIRDWIYNEQFF
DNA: TGTGCCAGTAGTATCAGGGACTGGATCTACAATGAGCAGTTCTTC

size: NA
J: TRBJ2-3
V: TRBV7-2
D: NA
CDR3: CASSLLASDTQYF
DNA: TGTGCCAGCAGCTTACTAGCGTCAGATACGCAGTATTTT

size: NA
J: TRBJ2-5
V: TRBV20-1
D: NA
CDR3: CSGVRGETQYF
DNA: TGCAGTGGAGTCCGAGGAGAGACCCAGTACTTC

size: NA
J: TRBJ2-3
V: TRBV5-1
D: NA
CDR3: CASSLVSAGTYTDTQYF
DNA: TGCGCCAGCAGCTTGGTCAGTGCAGGGACCTACACAGATACGCAGTATTTT

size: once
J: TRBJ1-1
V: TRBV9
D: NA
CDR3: CASSPGGGQGAFF
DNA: TGTGCCAGCAGCCCGGGAGGGGGGCAGGGTGCTTTCTTT

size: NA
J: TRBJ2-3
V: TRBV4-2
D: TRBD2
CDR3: CASSQGGLAGADTQYF
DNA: TGTGCCAGCAGCCAAGGTGGACTAGCGGGAGCCGATACGCAGTATTTT

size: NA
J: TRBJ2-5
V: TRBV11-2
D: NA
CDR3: CASSFDSVQETQYF
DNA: TGTGCCAGCAGCTTTGACAGCGTTCAAGAGACCCAGTACTTC

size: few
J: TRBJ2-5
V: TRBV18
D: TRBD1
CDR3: CASSPTGTGGIETQYF
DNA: TGTGCCAGCTCACCAACCGGGACAGGGGGTATAGAGACCCAGTACTTC

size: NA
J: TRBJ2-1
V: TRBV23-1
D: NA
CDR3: CASSLDREPSGWVNEQFF
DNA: TGCGCCAGCAGTCTCGACAGGGAGCCTAGCGGGTGGGTCAATGAGCAGTTCTTC

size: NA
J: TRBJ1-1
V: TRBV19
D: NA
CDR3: CASSIGRVNTEAFF
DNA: TGTGCCAGTAGTATCGGCAGGGTGAACACTGAAGCTTTCTTT

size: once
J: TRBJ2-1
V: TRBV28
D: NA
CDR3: CASRGMGYNEQFF
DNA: TGTGCCAGTAGGGGTATGGGCTACAATGAGCAGTTCTTC

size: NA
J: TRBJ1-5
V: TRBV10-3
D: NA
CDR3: CAIGPTDSNQPQHF
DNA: TGTGCCATCGGCCCGACGGATAGCAATCAGCCCCAGCATTTT

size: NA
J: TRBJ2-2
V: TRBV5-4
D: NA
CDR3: CASSLDGGNTGELFF
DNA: TGTGCCAGCAGCTTGGATGGCGGGAACACCGGGGAGCTGTTTTTT

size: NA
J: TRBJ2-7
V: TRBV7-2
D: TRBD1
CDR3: CASSYGDRSSYEQYF
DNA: TGTGCCAGCAGCTATGGGGACAGGAGCTCCTACGAGCAGTACTTC

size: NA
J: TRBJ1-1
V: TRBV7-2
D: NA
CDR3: CASSLDLGRDEAFF
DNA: TGTGCCAGCAGCTTAGATCTCGGCCGGGATGAAGCTTTCTTT

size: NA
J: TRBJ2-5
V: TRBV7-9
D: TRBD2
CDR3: CASSRGTSGRSETQYF
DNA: TGTGCCAGCAGCAGAGGGACTAGCGGGAGGTCTGAGACCCAGTACTTC

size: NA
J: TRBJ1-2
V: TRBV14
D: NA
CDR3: CASSQFGRFMDYGYTF
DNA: TGTGCCAGCAGCCAATTTGGGAGGTTCATGGACTATGGCTACACCTTC

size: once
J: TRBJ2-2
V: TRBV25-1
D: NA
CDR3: CASSENVVWGTGTGELFF
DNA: TGTGCCAGCAGTGAAAATGTAGTTTGGGGAACAGGGACGGGGGAGCTGTTTTTT

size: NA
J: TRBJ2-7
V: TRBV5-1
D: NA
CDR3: CASSLGTSPTGEQYF
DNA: TGCGCCAGCAGCTTGGGGACATCACCAACGGGGGAGCAGTACTTC

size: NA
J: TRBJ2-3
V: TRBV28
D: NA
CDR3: CASSPRGRLPGLAGLDTQYF
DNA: TGTGCCAGCAGTCCCAGGGGGCGCTTGCCCGGGCTAGCGGGACTAGATACGCAGTATTTT

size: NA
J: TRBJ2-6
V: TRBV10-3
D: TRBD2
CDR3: CATRREGGGANVLTF
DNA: TGTGCCACCCGAAGGGAGGGAGGTGGGGCCAACGTCCTGACTTTC

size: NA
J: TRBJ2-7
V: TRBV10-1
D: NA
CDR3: CASIPYEQYF
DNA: TGCGCCAGCATACCTTACGAGCAGTACTTC